What follows are 30 T cell receptor beta chains derived from one specimen sequenced in a study of blood T cells in healthy people across ages. It was with a sample-barcoded 5' primer and a J-beta primer mix that a second PCR of roughly 7 to 12 cycles was run. TCRdb analysed the 5' RACE reads with MiXCR anew, one entry per CDR3 protein. The sample lists about 640,000 distinct CDR3 sequences, roughly 58% occurring once. Sequenced input: blood. The receptor source for this set is a man aged 60 to 69 in good health.

The V call is TRBV2, the J call TRBJ2-1; 7 bases line up with TRBD1. CDR3 length equals 14 residues. The germline gives CDR1 SNHLY, CDR2 FYNNEI. The ends lost 7 bases at V and 6 bases at J; junction bases unmatched: 9. The CDR3 is CASKRDSQSNEQFF. The CDR3 bases are TGTGCCAGCAAAAGGGACAGTCAATCCAATGAGCAGTTCTTC.

This clonotype was recorded only once. This chain joins TRBV2 and TRBJ2-1; no clear D gene. CDR1 and CDR2 (germline): SNHLY, FYNNEI. The CDR3 length is 16 residues. Between the trimmed V and J ends, which lost 0 bases and 4 bases, there was a span of 13 bases. The CDR3 coding sequence is TGTGCCAGCAGTGAAGCTCACCGGGCCGTTTACAATGAGCAGTTCTTC. It encodes CASSEAHRAVYNEQFF.

The chain carries TRBV20-1 and TRBJ2-5; tentatively, D is TRBD1 (5 bases). The V gene's germline CDR1 is DFQATT and CDR2 SNEGSKA (reference sequence). This CDR3 spans 13 amino acids. Trimming cost V 2 bases and J 5 bases, with 12 bases left between them. CDR3: CSARRGQAETQYF. CDR3 bases: TGCAGTGCTAGAAGAGGACAAGCTGAGACCCAGTACTTC.

The gene calls are TRBV28 and TRBJ2-4; TRBD1 might be the D (6 bases). The J call is uncertain, as TRBJ2-7 better fits the DNA end. This CDR3 is 14 amino acids long. CDR1 and CDR2 from the germline V gene are MDHEN and SYDVKM. The CDR3 sequence: CASSGTGKGYEQYF. The CDR3 region has the DNA TGTGCCAGCAGTGGAACAGGGAAGGGATACGAGCAGTACTTC.

The chain links TRBV25-1 to TRBJ1-2; the D is unclear. Trimming pared 3 bases from V and 4 bases from J, leaving 3 bases between. The CDR3 has 11 residues. CDR1 is MGHDK and CDR2 is SYGVNS in the germline V gene. CDR3 in DNA: TGTGCCAGCAGTGAGTTCTATGGCTACACCTTC. Its protein product is CASSEFYGYTF.

This clonotype appeared a few times. The chain combines TRBV5-5 with TRBJ1-1; unclear D gene. CDR1 is SGHKS, CDR2 YYEKEE, per germline (reference sequence). The ends were cut back, 4 bases at V and 0 bases at J, with 10 bases in the middle. The CDR3 is made up of 14 amino acids. Written as DNA, the CDR3 is TGTGCCAGCAGCATCCGGACCGTGAACACTGAAGCTTTCTTT. Its protein product is CASSIRTVNTEAFF.

This clonotype was seen a few times. This sequence joins TRBV4-2 and TRBJ2-5, with 14 positions matching TRBD2. The CDR3 has 20 residues. With 4 bases clipped from V and 2 bases from J, the junction kept 15 bases outside the gene matches. The V gene's germline CDR1 is LGHNA and CDR2 YNFKEQ. This CDR3 is CASSLSPTGGLAGEQETQYF. The CDR3 coding sequence is TGTGCCAGCAGCCTCTCCCCAACTGGGGGACTAGCGGGGGAACAAGAGACCCAGTACTTC.

The CDR3 is CASSWDPGRRASGYTF. Here the CDR3 DNA reads TGTGCCAGCAGTTGGGACCCGGGCAGGCGGGCCTCGGGCTACACCTTC. V usage is TRBV6-2 or TRBV6-3 and J usage is TRBJ1-2; tentatively, D is TRBD1 (5 bases). Trimming cost V 4 bases and J 8 bases, with 23 bases left between them. CDR3 size: 16 residues. Germline CDR1 is MNHEY and CDR2 is SVGEGT.

This chain links TRBV25-1 with TRBJ2-1, with TRBD2 matching 9 bases. Germline V gives CDR1 MGHDK, CDR2 SYGVNS. The CDR3 contains 15 residues. The J segment lost 5 bases and the V segment lost 6 bases, leaving 8 bases of the junction unmatched. CDR3 nucleotides: TGTGCCAGCAGGCCGTCAGGGACTAGCAACAATGAGCAGTTCTTC. Translated, it gives CASRPSGTSNNEQFF.

This rearrangement joins TRBV6-6 to TRBJ2-1, with D possibly matching TRBD1 (5 bases). The CDR3 is made up of 17 amino acids. The germline V gene has CDR1 MNHNY and CDR2 SVGAGI (reference sequence). V lost 3 bases and J lost 1, with 16 bases in between. The CDR3 DNA follows: TGTGCCAGCAGTTATCGGCCAGGGCCACCATCCTACAATGAGCAGTTCTTC. Protein sequence: CASSYRPGPPSYNEQFF.

The chain recombines TRBV12-3 or TRBV12-4 with TRBJ1-5; 7 nucleotides match TRBD1. The CDR3 has 15 amino acids. Trimming took 6 bases from V and 7 from J; bases not matched to a gene: 12. The CDR3 DNA reads as TGTGCCAGCAGACCGGGACAGTGGACCAAGCAGCCCCAGCATTTT. Translation: CASRPGQWTKQPQHF.

The chain has TRBV5-1 and TRBJ2-1; 7 bases are shared with TRBD1. Germline CDR1 SGHRS, CDR2 YFSETQ. V was clipped by 3 bases and J by 4 bases; unmatched bases: 4. The CDR3 length is 14 residues. This chain's CDR3 is CASSSGTVYNEQFF. Written as DNA, the CDR3 is TGCGCCAGCAGCTCTGGGACAGTATACAATGAGCAGTTCTTC.

This clonotype was seen more than once but under ten times. This chain uses TRBV29-1 with TRBJ2-3, with a weak D call TRBD2 (6 bases). Germline loops: CDR1 SQVTM, CDR2 ANQGSEA. The CDR3 spans 13 residues. With 4 bases removed from V and 0 bases from J, the gap between germline ends came to 8 bases. The CDR3 DNA follows: TGCAGCGTTGGGGGGACTAGCACAGATACGCAGTATTTT. Translation gives CSVGGTSTDTQYF.

The chain links TRBV11-2 to TRBJ1-2, with TRBD1 as a possible D gene (5 bases). CDR3 length equals 12 residues. Trimming took off 5 bases at V and 8 bases at J, with 12 bases between the two ends. Germline V gene sequence: CDR1 SGHAT, CDR2 FQNNGV. The chain's CDR3 is CASSPGTVGYTF. Written as DNA, the CDR3 is TGTGCCAGCAGCCCGGGGACGGTCGGCTACACCTTC. Filled out from reference TRBV11-2 and TRBJ1-2, the complete variable domain reads EAGVAQSPRYKIIEKRQSVAFWCNPISGHATLYWYQQILGQGPKLLIQFQNNGVVDDSQLPKDRFSAERLKGVDSTLKIQPAKLEDSAVYLCASSPGTVGYTFGSGTRLTVV.

This chain links TRBV20-1 with TRBJ1-1; D perhaps matches TRBD1 (5 bases). The germline V gene encodes CDR1 DFQATT and CDR2 SNEGSKA (reference sequence). The CDR3 is made up of 14 amino acids. The V gene lost 0 bases and the J gene lost 5 bases, with 13 bases spanning the gap. The CDR3 reads CSARDSGLGTEAFF. The CDR3 DNA is TGCAGTGCTAGAGATTCAGGGTTGGGGACTGAAGCTTTCTTT.

V and J are TRBV28 and TRBJ1-5; 8 nucleotides align to TRBD1. Trimming cost V 4 bases and J 2 bases; bases outside gene matches: 19. This CDR3 is built from 20 residues. The germline CDR1 and CDR2 sequences are MDHEN and SYDVKM. The CDR3: CASSYWQGAIGKERNQPQHF. The DNA for the CDR3 is TGTGCCAGCAGTTATTGGCAGGGGGCTATTGGAAAGGAACGCAATCAGCCCCAGCATTTT. Complete variable domain (other parts from reference TRBV28 and TRBJ1-5): DVKVTQSSRYLVKRTGEKVFLECVQDMDHENMFWYRQDPGLGLRLIYFSYDVKMKEKGDIPEGYSVSREKKERFSLILESASTNQTSMYLCASSYWQGAIGKERNQPQHFGDGTRLSIL.

Comment on this clonotype: Compared with germline, one end of the junction differs, possibly owing to a read error. V is TRBV7-9 and J is TRBJ1-6; 7 nucleotides agree with TRBD1. CDR1 and CDR2 (germline): SEHNR, FQNEAQ (reference sequence). The CDR3 length is 16 residues. The CDR3 here is CASSFGGGAYNSPLHF. The DNA for the CDR3 is TGTGCCAGCAGCTTTGGAGGGGGCGCCTACAATTCACCCCTCCACTTT.

This chain connects TRBV9 to TRBJ1-1, with unresolved D. Looked up from germline, CDR1 is SGDLS and CDR2 is YYNGEE. V was cut by 0 bases and J by 2 bases, with 8 bases left in between. This CDR3 contains 14 residues. CDR3 sequence: CASSVATHNTEAFF. The CDR3 bases are TGTGCCAGCAGCGTAGCCACCCATAACACTGAAGCTTTCTTT.

The chain carries TRBV4-1 and TRBJ2-4; 7 bases map to TRBD2. The CDR3 covers 16 residues. Germline loops: CDR1 MGHRA, CDR2 YSYEKL. The V gene end was trimmed by 2 bases and the J gene end by 0 bases; junction bases not matched to a gene: 4. Written as DNA, the CDR3 is TGCGCCAGCAGCCAACCACGGGAGGCAGCCAAAAACATTCAGTACTTC. Its translation is CASSQPREAAKNIQYF.

This chain joins TRBV5-1 and TRBJ2-1; a possible D gene is TRBD2 (7 bases). The CDR3 runs 15 residues. CDR1 is SGHRS and CDR2 is YFSETQ in the germline V gene. Trimming cost V 1 base and J 7 bases, with 15 bases left between them. CDR3 amino acids: CASSLWLGGENEQFF. In DNA form, the CDR3 reads TGCGCCAGCAGCTTGTGGCTAGGGGGGGAGAATGAGCAGTTCTTC.

This clonotype was found a few times. The chain has TRBV5-1 and TRBJ2-5, with D possibly called TRBD1 or TRBD2 (7 bases each). The CDR3 is 15 amino acids. The V end lost 4 bases, the J end lost 3 bases, and 16 bases lay between the germline ends. Per the germline V gene, CDR1 is SGHRS and CDR2 is YFSETQ. The CDR3 loop reads CASSPQGGAKETQYF. DNA of the CDR3: TGCGCCAGCAGCCCCCAGGGGGGGGCAAAAGAGACCCAGTACTTC.

V and J are TRBV28 and TRBJ2-5, with 7 nucleotides matching TRBD1. The CDR3 is 14 residues long. Germline CDR1 and CDR2: MDHEN and SYDVKM. With 5 bases clipped from V and 0 bases from J, the junction kept 3 bases outside the gene matches. The CDR3 bases are TGTGCCAGCAGTGTACAGGGGTACCAAGAGACCCAGTACTTC. Protein: CASSVQGYQETQYF.

This clonotype was observed a single time. This chain links TRBV5-1 with TRBJ2-2; 10 nucleotides align to TRBD2. The CDR3 consists of 16 residues. Per the germline V gene, CDR1 is SGHRS and CDR2 is YFSETQ. V gave up 4 bases and J gave up 0 bases; unmatched junction bases: 3. CDR3 coding DNA: TGCGCCAGCAGCAGAGCGGGGGGGCCGAACACCGGGGAGCTGTTTTTT. The encoded protein is CASSRAGGPNTGELFF.

The gene calls are TRBV3-1 and TRBJ2-5, with TRBD1 matching over 10 bases. The germline V gene has CDR1 LGHDT and CDR2 YNNKEL (reference sequence). V shed 1 base, J shed 4 bases, and the junction held 6 bases outside the gene matches. The CDR3 has 16 amino acids. CDR3 coding DNA: TGTGCCAGCAGCCAAGTAAGACAGGGGGCCACAGAGACCCAGTACTTC. Translating gives CASSQVRQGATETQYF.

The rearrangement uses TRBV7-8 and TRBJ2-6, with 8 nucleotides matching TRBD1. J gave up 0 bases and V 5 bases, and 9 bases lay outside the gene matches. Germline V gene sequence: CDR1 SGHVS, CDR2 FQNEAQ. The CDR3 runs to 18 residues. CDR3 in amino acids: CASSVPTGVISGANVLTF. The CDR3 region has the DNA TGTGCCAGCAGCGTCCCGACAGGGGTCATCTCTGGGGCCAACGTCCTGACTTTC.

DNA of the CDR3: TGCAGCGTTAGCATGAACACTGAAGCTTTCTTT. This translates into CSVSMNTEAFF. V usage is TRBV29-1 and J usage is TRBJ1-1; no definite D call. CDR3 size: 11 residues. V lost 5 bases to trimming and J lost 0 bases, with 4 bases between them. Germline V gene data show CDR1 as SQVTM and CDR2 as ANQGSEA.

The chain links TRBV10-3 to TRBJ1-6; D gene ambiguous. The CDR3 length is 15 residues. V lost 0 bases to trimming and J lost 8 bases, with 11 bases between them. Germline lookup yields CDR1 ENHRY and CDR2 SYGVKD. The CDR3 nucleotides are TGTGCCATCAGTGAGTCGAGGACCGGAGATTCACCCCTCCACTTT. Translated, it gives CAISESRTGDSPLHF.

This clonotype has only a few counts. The CDR3 sequence: CASSPGGGRDIQYF. The CDR3 DNA reads TGTGCCAGCAGCCCGGGAGGGGGGAGGGACATTCAGTACTTC. The chain couples TRBV7-2 to TRBJ2-4, with TRBD2 matching over 8 bases. The CDR3 is 14 amino acids. V gave up 5 bases and J gave up 8 bases; unmatched junction bases: 8. Per germline, CDR1 SGHTA and CDR2 FQGNSA.

The V and J genes are TRBV13 and TRBJ2-5, with D possibly being TRBD1 (5 bases). Trimming took off 2 bases at V and 4 bases at J, with 14 bases between the two ends. The CDR3 has 15 residues. Germline V gene data show CDR1 as PRHDT and CDR2 as FYEKMQ (reference sequence). This chain's CDR3 is CASSLRVGPGETQYF. Written as DNA, the CDR3 is TGTGCCAGCAGCTTACGGGTGGGGCCTGGAGAGACCCAGTACTTC. The full variable domain, in which reference TRBV13 and TRBJ2-5 provide the parts outside the CDR3, is AAGVIQSPRHLIKEKRETATLKCYPIPRHDTVYWYQQGPGQDPQFLISFYEKMQSDKGSIPDRFSAQQFSDYHSELNMSSLELGDSALYFCASSLRVGPGETQYFGPGTRLLVL.

The chain employs TRBV6-6 and TRBJ1-2; 9 nucleotides match TRBD1. This CDR3 has 16 amino acids. In germline, CDR1 is MNHNY, CDR2 SVGAGI (reference sequence). With 6 bases clipped from V and 6 bases from J, the junction kept 14 bases outside the gene matches. The CDR3 coding sequence is TGTGCCAGCAGCCCGACAGGGGGGCTCGGGAGAGATGGCTACACCTTC. Protein sequence: CASSPTGGLGRDGYTF.